A single sample is the source of the 11 T cell receptor beta chains below, sequenced in a study of blood T cell repertoires in COVID-19. Repertoires were generated with immunoSEQ multiplex PCR, while TCRdb's copy carries only in-frame clones and drops some. The sample has about 240,000 clones, roughly nine tenths seen once. Source material: peripheral blood. The origin of the receptors is a man in his sixties who had recovered from COVID-19.

The CDR3 DNA sequence: TGTGCCAGCAGCCAATCAGGAGGGTTGGGGACCCAGTACTTC. Its translation is CASSQSGGLGTQYF. The rearrangement joins TRBV3-1 (or the pseudogene TRBV3-2) to TRBJ2-5; D may be TRBD2 (6 bases). Germline V gives CDR1 LGHDT, CDR2 YNNKEL (reference sequence). The CDR3 runs to 14 residues. Deletions cut 2 bases from V and 7 bases from J, with 14 bases between.

In this sample, this clone turned up once. The V call is TRBV5-1, the J call TRBJ2-3, with 7 bases matching TRBD1. V trimming: 4 bases; J trimming: 2 bases; junction bases outside the gene matches: 7. The germline V gene encodes CDR1 SGHRS and CDR2 YFSETQ. The length of the CDR3 is 15 residues. CDR3 coding DNA: TGCGCCAGCAGCCGCTCGGGACAGATCACAGATACGCAGTATTTT. Amino acid sequence: CASSRSGQITDTQYF.

The CDR3 sequence is CASSARGDTEAFF. CDR3 nucleotide sequence: TGTGCCAGCAGTGCTAGGGGTGACACTGAAGCTTTCTTT. The chain links TRBV12-3 or TRBV12-4 to TRBJ1-1, with D perhaps TRBD1 (5 bases). CDR3 length: 13 amino acids. The V gene lost 5 bases and the J gene lost 3 bases, with 10 bases spanning the gap.

This chain connects TRBV2 to TRBJ2-1; 10 bases agree with TRBD1. CDR3 size: 15 residues. Unmatched junction bases numbered 9, after V lost 6 bases and J lost 7 bases. Germline CDR1 and CDR2: SNHLY and FYNNEI. The CDR3 here is CASRRPGQGINEQFF. The CDR3 nucleotides are TGTGCCAGCAGGCGACCGGGACAGGGGATTAATGAGCAGTTCTTC.

This clone was recorded once. The chain has TRBV10-2 and TRBJ1-5; no firm D call. V lost 4 bases and J lost 6, with 10 bases in between. Germline V gene data show CDR1 as WSHSY and CDR2 as SAAADI. The CDR3 spans 13 residues. This CDR3 reads CASSVRGGQPQHF. The DNA for the CDR3 is TGCGCCAGCAGTGTTCGGGGAGGTCAGCCCCAGCATTTT.

The J gene is TRBJ2-1, the V gene TRBV6-5; D unresolved. The CDR3 is 15 amino acids. Germline loops: CDR1 MNHEY, CDR2 SVGAGI. Trimming stripped 0 bases from V and 3 bases from J, with 9 bases between. The CDR3 DNA follows: TGTGCCAGCAGTTACTCCCGGTCGGGCTACAATGAGCAGTTCTTC. It is translated as CASSYSRSGYNEQFF.

This chain joins TRBV27 and TRBJ2-2; 8 bases are shared with TRBD1. Germline CDR1 MNHEY, CDR2 SMNVEV (reference sequence). This CDR3 has 18 amino acids. J lost 0 bases, V lost 3 bases, and 9 bases had no gene match. The CDR3 DNA is TGTGCCAGCAGTTTCCTCGGACAGGGCCAGGCGAACACCGGGGAGCTGTTTTTT. Its translation: CASSFLGQGQANTGELFF.

The chain carries TRBV5-6 and TRBJ2-7, with D tentatively TRBD1 (6 bases). V was shortened by 1 base and J by 4 bases, with 15 bases between the two germline ends. CDR3 length: 15 residues. Germline CDR1 is SGHDT and CDR2 is YYEEEE. CDR3 sequence reads: CASSLTRQVSYEQYV. The CDR3 DNA sequence: TGTGCCAGCAGCTTGACTAGACAGGTTAGTTACGAGCAGTACGTC.

This rearrangement joins TRBV3-1 (or the pseudogene TRBV3-2) to TRBJ2-3; tentatively, D is TRBD1 (7 bases). The V gene lost 4 bases and the J gene lost 1 base, with 12 bases spanning the gap. Germline CDR1 reads LGHDT; CDR2 reads YNNKEL (reference sequence). The CDR3 is made up of 15 amino acids. In nucleotides, the CDR3 is TGTGCCAGCAGCCTCCGCAGGGGGGGCACAGATACGCAGTATTTT. Encoded protein: CASSLRRGGTDTQYF.

The chain employs TRBV11-2 and TRBJ1-1, with TRBD1 as a possible D gene (6 bases). Per germline, CDR1 SGHAT and CDR2 FQNNGV. Trimming cost V 5 bases and J 5 bases, with 12 bases left between them. CDR3 length: 13 amino acids. The CDR3 DNA reads as TGTGCCAGCAGCCTAATGACAGGTACTGAAGCTTTCTTT. This translates into CASSLMTGTEAFF.

The chain combines TRBV5-1 with TRBJ1-4; the D gene is possibly TRBD1 (5 bases). V lost 2 bases, J lost 0 bases, and 8 bases lay in between. CDR1 is SGHRS and CDR2 is YFSETQ in the germline V gene. The CDR3 is made up of 15 amino acids. CDR3 sequence: CASSFGGATNEKLFF. Written as DNA, the CDR3 is TGCGCCAGCAGCTTCGGGGGTGCAACTAATGAAAAACTGTTTTTT.